These 20 T cell receptor beta chains share one sample of origin, sequenced in a study of CD8+CD57+ T cells in acquired aplastic anemia. According to the study, genomic DNA was the template for TCR beta VDJ and CDR3 profiling. TCRdb used MiXCR to reprocess the reads, holding one entry per CDR3 protein. The table has over 150,000 distinct CDR3 sequences, over 50% seen once; the top ten hold around 12%. It was patients with CD8+CD57+ cell expansion by flow cytometry who were chosen for sequencing. Sequencing used sorted CD4+, CD8+, or CD8+CD57+ T cells (not recorded which) from PBMCs. The receptors shown here come from a human donor with aplastic anemia.

The V gene is TRBV7-2, the J gene TRBJ2-5; D not resolved. Trimming stripped 0 bases from V and 2 bases from J, with 10 bases between. This CDR3 comprises 15 residues. The germline gives CDR1 SGHTA, CDR2 FQGNSA. The CDR3 here is CASSLARTEQETQYF. Here the CDR3 DNA reads TGTGCCAGCAGCTTAGCTCGGACGGAACAAGAGACCCAGTACTTC.

This clonotype showed up just a few times. The rearrangement links TRBV7-8 to TRBJ1-2; possible D gene TRBD1, 5 bases. CDR3 length: 15 amino acids. CDR1 and CDR2 (germline): SGHVS, FQNEAQ. V shed 5 bases and J shed 4 bases, with 17 bases lying between them. This CDR3 reads CASSPNGGTVYGYTF. CDR3 nucleotides: TGTGCCAGCAGCCCCAATGGAGGGACCGTCTATGGCTACACCTTC. Filled out from reference TRBV7-8 and TRBJ1-2, the complete variable domain reads GAGVSQSPRYKVAKRGQDVALRCDPISGHVSLFWYQQALGQGPEFLTYFQNEAQLDKSGLPSDRFFAERPEGSVSTLKIQRTQQEDSAVYLCASSPNGGTVYGYTFGSGTRLTVV.

This chain joins TRBV2 and TRBJ2-7, with D possibly TRBD1 on 6 matching bases. Germline V gene sequence: CDR1 SNHLY, CDR2 FYNNEI. Trimming shortened V by 10 bases and J by 0 bases, and 16 bases separated the two germline ends. This CDR3 spans 14 amino acids. CDR3 DNA: TGTGCCACTCCAGGGGACGGTAGCTCCTACGAGCAGTACTTC. It translates to CATPGDGSSYEQYF. The full variable domain, completed using reference TRBV2 and TRBJ2-7, is EPEVTQTPSHQVTQMGQEVILRCVPISNHLYFYWYRQILGQKVEFLVSFYNNEISEKSEIFDDQFSVERPDGSNFTLKIRSTKLEDSAMYFCATPGDGSSYEQYFGPGTRLTVT.

The rearrangement joins TRBV6-5 to TRBJ2-5, with D possibly being TRBD1 (5 bases). V was pared by 2 bases and J by 8 bases, with 12 bases between. The CDR3 runs 13 residues. Germline V gene sequence: CDR1 MNHEY, CDR2 SVGAGI. The CDR3 region has the DNA TGTGCCAGCAGTTACGGGGCCCAGGTAACCCAGTACTTC. This encodes CASSYGAQVTQYF.

This clonotype appeared a single time. The CDR3 is CSVPQGRTEAFF. CDR3 sequence (DNA): TGCAGTGTACCCCAGGGGCGGACTGAAGCTTTCTTT. V is TRBV20-1 and J is TRBJ1-1, with D possibly TRBD1 on 6 matching bases. The CDR3 length is 12 residues. V was pared by 7 bases and J by 5 bases, with 14 bases between. CDR1 is DFQATT and CDR2 is SNEGSKA in the germline V gene (reference sequence).

Comments on this clonotype: A much larger clone sits a single nucleotide away, making a read error possible. The rearrangement uses TRBV27 and TRBJ1-1; D is uncertain. Germline CDR1 MNHEY, CDR2 SMNVEV (reference sequence). Trimming pared 6 bases from V and 4 bases from J, leaving 12 bases between. This CDR3 has 13 amino acids. The CDR3: CASSRRMSTEAFF. The CDR3 DNA is TGTGCCAGCAGCCGACGGATGAGCACTGAAGCTTTCTTT.

This clonotype has a handful of counts. This sequence joins TRBV7-8 and TRBJ2-5; the D gene is possibly TRBD2 (5 bases). CDR1 and CDR2 from the germline V gene are SGHVS and FQNEAQ. CDR3 length: 12 amino acids. The V and J ends lost 7 bases and 4 bases respectively, with 10 bases between them. CDR3 bases: TGTGCCAGCATGAGGGTTCGAGAGACCCAGTACTTC. Its protein is CASMRVRETQYF.

This clonotype was counted a few times. A read error is possible here, since a much larger clone lies one base away. The chain has TRBV5-1 and TRBJ2-5; D perhaps matches TRBD1 (5 bases). The CDR3 is made up of 15 amino acids. The V end was cut by 4 bases, the J end by 2 bases, with 15 bases between. In germline, CDR1 is SGHRS, CDR2 YFSETQ. CDR3: CASSPPGSGQETQYF. The CDR3 DNA follows: TGCGCCAGCAGCCCCCCAGGGTCAGGGCAAGAGACCCAGTACTTC.

The chain has TRBV7-6 and TRBJ2-5, with TRBD1 as a possible D gene (5 bases). Per the germline V gene, CDR1 is SGHVS and CDR2 is FNYEAQ. This CDR3 has 13 residues. Between the trimmed V and J ends, which lost 2 bases and 4 bases, there was a span of 8 bases. Written as DNA, the CDR3 is TGTGCCAGCAGCTTACTGGGGCGAGAGACCCAGTACTTC. The encoded protein is CASSLLGRETQYF.

At least ten counts were recorded for this clonotype. The chain combines TRBV7-8 with TRBJ2-1; 9 nucleotides agree with TRBD2. CDR1 is SGHVS, CDR2 FQNEAQ, per germline. The CDR3 covers 13 residues. Trimming cost V 10 bases and J 2 bases; bases outside gene matches: 3. CDR3 bases: TGTGCCACACGACTAGCGGCCTACAATGAGCAGTTCTTC. Its translation: CATRLAAYNEQFF.

This clonotype appeared many times. This rearrangement joins TRBV9 to TRBJ1-1; possibly TRBD1 for D (6 bases). CDR1 and CDR2 from the germline V gene are SGDLS and YYNGEE. V was shortened by 0 bases and J by 4 bases, with 13 bases between the two germline ends. This CDR3 region has 15 residues. CDR3 residues: CASSVGGGSGTEAFF. DNA of the CDR3: TGTGCCAGCAGCGTAGGAGGGGGGTCAGGCACTGAAGCTTTCTTT.

For the CDR3, the DNA is TGCAGCGTTGACAGGGCTGGGGAGCTGTTTTTT. Protein product: CSVDRAGELFF. The chain uses TRBV29-1 and TRBJ2-2; possible D gene TRBD1, 5 bases. The CDR3 is 11 amino acids. Trimming took off 3 bases at V and 8 bases at J, with 7 bases between the two ends. Germline V gene sequence: CDR1 SQVTM, CDR2 ANQGSEA.

The genes are TRBV19 and TRBJ2-7; 9 nucleotides match TRBD1. The ends lost 5 bases at V and 4 bases at J; junction bases unmatched: 9. The CDR3 has 15 residues. Germline-derived CDR1 and CDR2 are LNHDA and SQIVND (reference sequence). CDR3 in amino acids: CASSAGRQGVYEQYF. The CDR3 DNA is TGTGCCAGTAGTGCCGGGCGACAGGGGGTATACGAGCAGTACTTC.

By share, this clonotype ranks as medium-sized (0.01 to 0.1%). The V call is TRBV9, the J call TRBJ2-7, with 9 bases that match TRBD1. This CDR3 is 14 amino acids long. Germline V gene sequence: CDR1 SGDLS, CDR2 YYNGEE. Trimming removed 2 bases from V and 4 bases from J; junction bases left unmatched: 4. The CDR3 region has the DNA TGTGCCAGCAGCGTGGGACAGGGAGCATACGAGCAGTACTTC. Amino acids: CASSVGQGAYEQYF.

This clonotype was seen at least ten times. The V call is TRBV20-1, the J call TRBJ2-7, with TRBD1 as a possible D gene (5 bases). V lost 2 bases to trimming and J lost 3 bases, with 17 bases between them. Germline V gene data show CDR1 as DFQATT and CDR2 as SNEGSKA (reference sequence). The CDR3 runs to 15 residues. CDR3 in amino acids: CSARPLAGSIYEQYF. CDR3 DNA sequence: TGCAGTGCTAGACCCCTTGCAGGGTCCATCTACGAGCAGTACTTC.

V usage is TRBV19 and J usage is TRBJ2-7; D possibly corresponds to TRBD1 (5 bases). The germline V gene encodes CDR1 LNHDA and CDR2 SQIVND (reference sequence). This CDR3 spans 15 amino acids. Trimming left V 6 bases short and J 6 bases short, with 21 bases between. The CDR3: CASSETGSESAEQYF. The CDR3 DNA reads as TGTGCCAGTAGCGAAACAGGTTCGGAGAGTGCCGAGCAGTACTTC.

In its sample, this clonotype was seen many times. This chain links TRBV7-6 with TRBJ1-1, with D unclear. The CDR3 loop spans 13 amino acids. V lost 3 bases and J lost 1, with 6 bases in between. Germline CDR1 reads SGHVS; CDR2 reads FNYEAQ. The CDR3: CASSFGENTEAFF. The CDR3 DNA reads as TGTGCCAGCAGCTTCGGCGAGAACACTGAAGCTTTCTTT.

The V call is TRBV19, the J call TRBJ1-1; 7 bases are shared with TRBD1. V was clipped by 8 bases and J by 0 bases; unmatched bases: 6. The CDR3 spans 14 residues. The germline V gene encodes CDR1 LNHDA and CDR2 SQIVND (reference sequence). CDR3 bases: TGTGCCAGTCGCCACAGGGGACTGAACACTGAAGCTTTCTTT. It encodes CASRHRGLNTEAFF.

In its sample, this clonotype was seen a few times. The chain carries TRBV2 and TRBJ1-2; D unclear. V lost 4 bases and J 0 bases, leaving 12 bases between the germline ends. Germline CDR1 is SNHLY and CDR2 is FYNNEI. The length of the CDR3 is 15 residues. DNA of the CDR3: TGTGCCAGCAGTGCCGACCCGACCTCTAACTATGGCTACACCTTC. As protein: CASSADPTSNYGYTF.

This clonotype was counted ten times or more. The chain links TRBV20-1 to TRBJ2-6, with TRBD1 matching over 7 bases. CDR1 is DFQATT and CDR2 is SNEGSKA in the germline V gene (reference sequence). CDR3 size: 18 residues. The trim removed 0 bases at V and 4 bases at J, leaving 12 bases unmatched. This chain's CDR3 is CSARDLAGQASGANVLTF. The CDR3 bases are TGCAGTGCTAGAGATTTGGCTGGACAGGCGTCGGGGGCCAACGTCCTGACTTTC.